This T cell receptor beta chain was recorded in a study of T cell repertoires in cytomegalovirus infection. Study summary: CMV epitopes, recently identified HLA-C-restricted and well-studied HLA-B-restricted, were used. CMV infection together with matching HLA type was indicated by public TCR beta signatures. Study-wide results and limits: The ex vivo response was dominated by HLA-C-restricted CMV-specific TCR beta clonotypes.

CDR1 and CDR2 (germline): MNHNS, SASEGT. This CDR3 has 15 amino acids. Trimming shortened V by 1 base and J by 6 bases, and 15 bases separated the two germline ends. From the reads, TCRdb called clonotypes with MiXCR, one entry per CDR3 protein. Of approximately 990,000 distinct CDR3 sequences in the sample, roughly 30% are singletons; the top ten hold 13%. Worth noting for this clonotype: Its antigen is unidentified.

The receptor comes from a human donor in good health (CMV status not recorded). Some clones in this sample may be carry-over from other donors' samples. This rearrangement joins TRBV6-1 to TRBJ1-2; D not resolved. The sequencing used cultured CD8+ T cells from PBMCs, collected from culture after CMV antigen stimulation. DNA of the CDR3: TGTGCCAGCAGTGAAGTCTGGGGATCTCGAAATGGCTACACCTTC. Protein: CASSEVWGSRNGYTF.